This TCR beta chain was sequenced during a study of metastatic and nonmetastatic thyroid tumors. At the level of the study: For malignant and benign thyroid patients, tumor or nodule tissue and blood were the sources whose repertoires were compared. Study outcomes and limitations: TCR beta diversity was reportedly significantly higher in malignant thyroid tumors than benign nodules, in blood and tumor.

Study processing details: Built for papillary thyroid cancer, a distant-metastasis classifier drew on CDR3 differences across clinicopathological groups. MiXCR re-clonotyped the PCR reads for TCRdb. None of the V and J calls come from the authors' own analysis; TCRdb made them. The data show tens of thousands of clones, under 20% seen once. All patients reached thyroid surgery having received no treatment beforehand. This clone was detected many times. Antigen unknown. Input material: blood. The sequence was collected from a female donor with papillary thyroid cancer or a benign thyroid nodule (not recorded which). Some clones in this sample may be carry-over from other donors' samples.

As DNA, the CDR3 is TGTGCCAGTAGTATAGTCCACGGGCCATCCTATACGCAGTATTTT. It specifies CASSIVHGPSYTQYF. The genes are TRBV19 and TRBJ2-3, with unresolved D. The CDR3 contains 15 residues. Germline V CDR1 and CDR2: LNHDA, SQIVND (reference sequence). Trimming removed 1 base at V and 7 bases at J, with 15 bases between.